The T cell receptor beta chain described here comes from a study of identical twins. Study-level points and caveats: An excess of low generation probability was shown by twin-shared out-of-frame alpha sequences. Whereas memory repertoires showed no such difference, abundant cord blood beta clonotypes carried fewer insertions. Cross-sectional statistics, not tracking of the same donors, supported the conclusions. Less excess twin sharing appeared in beta out-of-frame sequences.

One entry per CDR3 protein, called by TCRdb with MiXCR from the 5' RACE reads. Among around 500,000 distinct CDR3 sequences listed, more than 13% were seen once. Germline CDR1 is MNHNS and CDR2 is SASEGT. The CDR3 sequence is 13 residues long. V gave up 6 bases and J gave up 6 bases; unmatched junction bases: 3. This clonotype was counted between two and nine times. What it recognizes is unknown. A further study also used this sample, focusing on yellow fever vaccine responses in identical twins.

The chain carries TRBV6-1 and TRBJ2-7; TRBD1 aligns across 12 bases. The specimen was CD4+ T cells sorted from blood. This receptor was obtained from a woman between 18 and 29 years old in good health. CDR3 coding DNA: TGTGCCAGCAGCCAGGGACAGGGGGCCGAGCAGTACTTC. The encoded protein is CASSQGQGAEQYF.